What follows describes a single T cell receptor beta chain. Its binding antigen is unknown. Per-base quality was not reported, and no clone a single base away is much larger than it. The data belong to a study of metastatic and nonmetastatic thyroid tumors (TCRdb year 2020). For context, the study as a whole: The researchers compared repertoires between peripheral blood samples and tumor or nodule tissue samples from patients with malignant or benign thyroid disease. The full study reports these points: In both blood and tumor samples, malignant tumors were reported to have significantly higher TCR beta diversity than benign nodules.

No treatment had been received by any patient before thyroid surgery. Using T-cell receptor beta sequencing, the study looked back at clinical samples from patients collected from the early 2010s to the late 2010s. The method was PCR. Data came from an Illumina HiSeq 4000. The TCR beta-chain CDR3 region of each patient was profiled by high-throughput sequencing. The paper's processing steps were these. A classifier to discriminate distant-metastatic papillary thyroid cancer patients was built from CDR3 differences across clinicopathological groups. Repertoire diversity was assessed with the Shannon index, and tumor-blood repertoire similarity with the Morisita-Horn index. In-frame beta chains were kept once TCRdb had trimmed the public reads at Q25 with fastp and called clones with MiXCR. For this entry, the V and J calls and clone size follow TCRdb and not the study's own pipeline. This sample is represented by tens of thousands of clones; 20% to 25% of them were singletons. The biggest ten clones account for under 45% of the sample.

The clonotype was recovered from a female donor with papillary thyroid cancer or a benign thyroid nodule (not recorded which). Some clones in this sample may be carry-over from other donors' samples. Sequenced input: blood.

The CDR3 region has the sequence CASSFGTSLGDTQYF. The DNA is as follows: TGTGCCAGCAGTTTCGGGACTAGCTTAGGGGATACGCAGTATTTT. The sequence is built from TRBV12-3 or TRBV12-4 and TRBJ2-3, with TRBD2 identical over 9 junction bases. V trim: 3 bases; J trim: 6 bases; unmatched bases: 7. The CDR3 covers 15 residues, taking in both the cysteine and the phenylalanine. Of the read, only the CDR3 DNA is kept; its 45 bases are in frame from base 1.